The TCR beta chain described here comes from a study of cytomegalovirus exposure and HLA in healthy donors. Study-wide results and caveats: A missense variant in DCLRE1C was later tied to TCR beta V- and J-gene trimming. DRB1 showed the most TCR associations and HLA-C the fewest in a later analysis, as rates varied by HLA locus.

Vbeta (60) and Jbeta (13) primers were used in the PCR. Under the authors' procedure: A later analysis counted around 74 million unique TCR beta chains, about 10 million shared. Measured with immunoSEQ multiplex PCR; TCRdb has only the in-frame clones, and not every one. Clonal size and the V and J genes are those of that table, whereas D and trimming came from the DNA. Among around 180,000 clones listed, around 82% were seen once. Trimming took 5 bases from V and 3 from J, leaving 20 bases between them. This CDR3 contains 16 residues. Germline assignment: CDR1 SGHTA and CDR2 FQGNSA. For this clone: Its antigen is undetermined.

The chain recombines TRBV7-2 with TRBJ2-7, with a possible D match to TRBD2 (7 bases). The sample was PBMCs. The TCR originated in a boy aged 10-17 years in good health and CMV-seronegative. The CDR3 DNA reads as TGTGCCAGCAGCCTAAATCGAGGGGGAGGGCACTACGAGCAGTACTTC. Translated: CASSLNRGGGHYEQYF.